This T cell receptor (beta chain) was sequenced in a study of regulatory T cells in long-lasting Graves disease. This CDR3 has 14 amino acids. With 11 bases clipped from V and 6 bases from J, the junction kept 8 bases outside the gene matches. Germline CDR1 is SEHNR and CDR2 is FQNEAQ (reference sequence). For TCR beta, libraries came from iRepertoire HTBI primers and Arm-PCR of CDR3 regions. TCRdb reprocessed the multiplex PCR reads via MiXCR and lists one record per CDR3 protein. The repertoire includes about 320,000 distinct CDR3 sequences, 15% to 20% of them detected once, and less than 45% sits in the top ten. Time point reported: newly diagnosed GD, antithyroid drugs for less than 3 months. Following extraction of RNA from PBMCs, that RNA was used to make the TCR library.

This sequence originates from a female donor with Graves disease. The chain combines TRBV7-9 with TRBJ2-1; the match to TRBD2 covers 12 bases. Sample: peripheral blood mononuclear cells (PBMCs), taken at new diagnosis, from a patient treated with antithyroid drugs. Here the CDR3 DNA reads TGTGCCCGATACCGACTAGCGGGAGTCAATGAGCAGTTCTTC. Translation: CARYRLAGVNEQFF.